These 24 T cell receptor beta chains came from one sample sequenced in a study of OX40 agonist ivuxolimab in advanced cancers. TCRdb's table, derived via immunoSEQ multiplex PCR, lists solely in-frame clones and lacks some. Here the sample spans approximately 35,000 clones, over 75% being singletons. The sample in question was CD4+ or CD8+ T cells sorted from blood, obtained in a trial of the OX40 agonist ivuxolimab. These receptors originate from an adult with an advanced solid tumor such as melanoma, head and neck, liver or kidney cancer.

A single count supports this clone. The chain has TRBV11-2 and TRBJ2-7; D possibly matches TRBD1 or TRBD2 (5 bases each). V was clipped by 2 bases and J by 0 bases, with 11 bases between them. This CDR3 is 15 amino acids long. From germline, CDR1 is SGHAT and CDR2 FQNNGV. In DNA, the CDR3 is TGTGCCAGCAGCTTAAGTGGGGGAAGCTCCTACGAGCAGTACGTC. Protein: CASSLSGGSSYEQYV.

This sequence joins TRBV7-2 and TRBJ2-2, with D unresolved. Germline CDR1 reads SGHTA; CDR2 reads FQGNSA. CDR3 length: 17 amino acids. Trimming shortened V by 5 bases and J by 2 bases, and 18 bases separated the two germline ends. DNA for the CDR3: TGTGCCAGCAGCCCAGACGACCTCTATCTTAACACCGGGGAGCTGTTTTTT. It specifies CASSPDDLYLNTGELFF. Complete variable domain (other parts from reference TRBV7-2 and TRBJ2-2): GAGVSQSPSNKVTEKGKDVELRCDPISGHTALYWYRQSLGQGLEFLIYFQGNSAPDKSGLPSDRFSAERTGGSVSTLTIQRTQQEDSAVYLCASSPDDLYLNTGELFFGEGSRLTVL.

V gene TRBV7-9 combines with J gene TRBJ2-7; D is undetermined. Between the trimmed V and J ends, which lost 2 bases and 3 bases, there was a span of 5 bases. This CDR3 is 12 amino acids long. Germline V gene lookup returns CDR1 SEHNR and CDR2 FQNEAQ (reference sequence). The DNA of the CDR3 is TGTGCCAGCAGCTTAAACGACTACGAGCAGTACTTC. Translation gives CASSLNDYEQYF.

This clone has just a few counts. The chain uses TRBV12-5 and TRBJ1-1; 8 positions match TRBD1. The germline CDR1 and CDR2 sequences are LGHNT and FRNRAP. This CDR3 contains 15 residues. Trimming removed 7 bases from V and 5 bases from J; junction bases left unmatched: 12. The CDR3 DNA follows: TGTGCTAGTGCCAAACCCCAGGGGGCAGGGACTGAAGCTTTCTTT. Its protein is CASAKPQGAGTEAFF.

The chain is built from TRBV5-1 and TRBJ2-5; 9 nucleotides agree with TRBD1. The germline V gene has CDR1 SGHRS and CDR2 YFSETQ. Trimming cost V 0 bases and J 4 bases; bases outside gene matches: 1. The CDR3 is 14 amino acids. The CDR3 sequence is CASSLGQGGETQYF. The CDR3 DNA reads TGCGCCAGCAGCTTGGGACAGGGGGGAGAGACCCAGTACTTC.

The chain joins TRBV18 to TRBJ1-1; no reliable D call. Germline-derived CDR1 and CDR2 are KGHSH and LQKENI. V lost 2 bases to trimming and J lost 6 bases, with 10 bases between them. The CDR3 contains 13 residues. CDR3 sequence (DNA): TGTGCCAGCTCACCAAATTCCGGGGCTGAAGCTTTCTTT. Residues: CASSPNSGAEAFF.

This clone was detected a few times. V is TRBV7-9 and J is TRBJ2-7; the D gene is possibly TRBD2 (5 bases). This CDR3 contains 13 residues. V shed 4 bases and J shed 0 bases, with 7 bases lying between them. Germline values: CDR1 SEHNR, CDR2 FQNEAQ (reference sequence). The CDR3 coding sequence is TGTGCCAGCAGCTCGGCGGGCTCCTACGAGCAGTACTTC. This encodes CASSSAGSYEQYF.

The chain recombines TRBV4-2 with TRBJ2-7, with TRBD1 identical over 7 bases. The V and J ends lost 1 base and 0 bases, in that order; junction bases with no gene match: 0. This CDR3 has 14 residues. Germline CDR1 is LGHNA and CDR2 is YNFKEQ. The CDR3 DNA reads TGTGCCAGCAGCCAAGGACAGGGCTCCTACGAGCAGTACTTC. Residues: CASSQGQGSYEQYF.

The chain joins TRBV30 to TRBJ1-4; D is unclear. Germline V CDR1 and CDR2: GTSNPN, SVGIG (reference sequence). The CDR3 contains 15 residues. The V gene lost 2 bases and the J gene lost 0 bases, with 10 bases spanning the gap. The CDR3 nucleotides are TGTGCCTGGAGTACCCCGGGTACAACTAATGAAAAACTGTTTTTT. This encodes CAWSTPGTTNEKLFF.

The V gene is TRBV6-6, the J gene TRBJ2-7, with 7 bases that match TRBD1. Germline trimming cut 5 bases from V and 3 bases from J; bases unmatched to any gene: 4. There are 13 residues in the CDR3. Germline V gene sequence: CDR1 MNHNY, CDR2 SVGAGI (reference sequence). DNA for the CDR3: TGTGCCAGCAGTCGACAGGGCCTCTACGAGCAGTACTTC. Protein product: CASSRQGLYEQYF.

The chain employs TRBV5-1 and TRBJ2-6; the match to TRBD2 covers 7 bases. Germline V gene lookup returns CDR1 SGHRS and CDR2 YFSETQ. The V and J ends lost 5 bases and 0 bases, in that order; junction bases with no gene match: 5. This CDR3 has 16 residues. The CDR3 spells CASRGGTLSGANVLTF. CDR3 DNA sequence: TGCGCCAGCAGGGGGGGGACTCTCTCTGGGGCCAACGTCCTGACTTTC.

This rearrangement joins TRBV29-1 to TRBJ2-3, with no clear D. Germline V gene sequence: CDR1 SQVTM, CDR2 ANQGSEA. The V gene lost 3 bases and the J gene lost 1 base, with 11 bases spanning the gap. The CDR3 runs 14 residues. For the CDR3, the DNA is TGCAGCGTTGATAGGCCCCAAGGCACAGATACGCAGTATTTT. Protein: CSVDRPQGTDTQYF.

This clone has only a few counts. This chain links TRBV14 with TRBJ1-3; tentative D call: TRBD1 (6 bases). Germline CDR1 is SGHDN and CDR2 is FVKESK. This CDR3 is built from 16 residues. The V gene lost 0 bases and the J gene lost 3 bases, with 12 bases spanning the gap. The CDR3 loop is CASSQDRWGLGNTIYF. The DNA of the CDR3 is TGTGCCAGCAGCCAAGATAGATGGGGGCTTGGAAACACCATATATTTT.

This rearrangement joins TRBV6-1 to TRBJ2-3; 12 nucleotides agree with TRBD2. The germline CDR1 and CDR2 sequences are MNHNS and SASEGT. J gave up 4 bases and V 6 bases, and 5 bases lay outside the gene matches. This CDR3 spans 15 amino acids. The chain's CDR3 is CASSPRLAGADTQYF. The DNA of the CDR3 is TGTGCCAGCAGCCCTAGACTAGCGGGGGCAGATACGCAGTATTTT.

This chain uses TRBV6-9 with TRBJ2-2; possibly TRBD1 or TRBD2 for D (5 bases each). The CDR3 totals 15 residues. V lost 3 bases to trimming and J lost 4 bases, with 12 bases between them. Germline V gives CDR1 MNHGY, CDR2 SVAAGI. The CDR3 here is CASSYGTTGTGELFF. The CDR3 bases are TGTGCCAGCAGTTACGGGACGACGGGCACCGGGGAGCTGTTTTTT.

This clone was seen a handful of times. This sequence joins TRBV5-4 and TRBJ1-4, with 9 nucleotides matching TRBD1. CDR1 and CDR2 (germline): SGHNT, YYREEE (reference sequence). The length of the CDR3 is 15 residues. Trimming took 4 bases from V and 5 from J; bases not matched to a gene: 6. The CDR3 spells CASSRPGTGNEKLFF. The CDR3 DNA reads TGTGCCAGCAGCCGTCCCGGGACAGGGAATGAAAAACTGTTTTTT.

The CDR3 spells CASNPFDTGELFF. CDR3 in DNA: TGTGCCAGCAACCCCTTTGACACCGGGGAGCTGTTTTTT. This chain links TRBV6-5 with TRBJ2-2; D remains ambiguous. Germline lookup yields CDR1 MNHEY and CDR2 SVGAGI. V was cut by 7 bases and J by 3 bases, with 9 bases left in between. This CDR3 has 13 amino acids.

The chain's CDR3 is CSVTGTYYNEQFF. The DNA of the CDR3 is TGCAGCGTTACCGGGACTTACTACAATGAGCAGTTCTTC. The rearrangement links TRBV29-1 to TRBJ2-1, with D perhaps matching TRBD2 (6 bases). The V end was cut by 5 bases, the J end by 3 bases, with 11 bases between. CDR1 and CDR2 (germline): SQVTM, ANQGSEA. CDR3 size: 13 residues.

This chain connects TRBV29-1 to TRBJ1-2; no clear D gene. The V gene lost 2 bases and the J gene lost 10 bases, with 14 bases spanning the gap. This CDR3 region has 12 residues. From germline, CDR1 is SQVTM and CDR2 ANQGSEA. This CDR3 reads CSVEMPGEIYTF. CDR3 sequence (DNA): TGCAGCGTTGAAATGCCAGGAGAGATCTACACCTTC.

This sequence joins TRBV5-1 and TRBJ2-3, with D uncertain. V was cut by 2 bases and J by 2 bases, with 3 bases left in between. The CDR3 spans 12 residues. The germline V gene encodes CDR1 SGHRS and CDR2 YFSETQ. The CDR3 nucleotides are TGCGCCAGCAGCTTTCTCACAGATACGCAGTATTTT. As protein: CASSFLTDTQYF. The full variable domain, in which reference TRBV5-1 and TRBJ2-3 provide the parts outside the CDR3, is KAGVTQTPRYLIKTRGQQVTLSCSPISGHRSVSWYQQTPGQGLQFLFEYFSETQRNKGNFPGRFSGRQFSNSRSEMNVSTLELGDSALYLCASSFLTDTQYFGPGTRLTVL.

The chain couples TRBV19 to TRBJ1-5; perhaps TRBD1 as D (6 bases). The V and J ends lost 7 bases and 2 bases respectively, with 12 bases between them. Germline V gene lookup returns CDR1 LNHDA and CDR2 SQIVND (reference sequence). CDR3 size: 14 residues. This CDR3 is CASKSGAGNQPQHF. The DNA for the CDR3 is TGTGCCAGTAAATCGGGGGCCGGCAATCAGCCCCAGCATTTT.

This sequence joins TRBV29-1 and TRBJ1-2; no clear D gene. The CDR3 is 16 residues long. The V gene's germline CDR1 is SQVTM and CDR2 ANQGSEA. Trimming left V 7 bases short and J 0 bases short, with 21 bases between. CDR3 DNA: TGCAGCGGGTGGGTTCTGGGCGTTATACCTAACTATGGCTACACCTTC. Its protein product is CSGWVLGVIPNYGYTF.

The chain recombines TRBV6-1 with TRBJ1-1; possibly TRBD1 for D (6 bases). CDR1 is MNHNS and CDR2 is SASEGT in the germline V gene. Trimming shortened V by 5 bases and J by 6 bases, and 16 bases separated the two germline ends. The CDR3 length is 14 residues. The CDR3 reads CASSHPPQGPEAFF. Here the CDR3 DNA reads TGTGCCAGCAGTCACCCCCCTCAGGGGCCTGAAGCTTTCTTT.

This clone was counted a few times. The chain employs TRBV2 and TRBJ1-5, with 11 bases lining up with TRBD1. J was trimmed by 6 bases and V by 5 bases; bases with no gene match: 6. The CDR3 is 15 amino acids. The germline gives CDR1 SNHLY, CDR2 FYNNEI. This CDR3 reads CASSKGQGESQPQHF. The CDR3 bases are TGTGCCAGCAGTAAGGGACAGGGGGAAAGTCAGCCCCAGCATTTT.